This T cell receptor beta chain was observed in a study of shared clonotypes between healthy human individuals. Trimming cost V 3 bases and J 2 bases, with 8 bases left between them. CDR1 SGHDN and CDR2 FVKESK come from the germline V gene. The CDR3 sequence is 13 residues long. TCRdb's copy holds only in-frame clones and misses some; the assay was immunoSEQ multiplex PCR. The table has some 2,000,000 clones, just under 95% seen once. Naive CD8 cells were CD45RO-negative, positively selected for CCR7, excluding terminally differentiated effector memory CD45RA+ cells. The J gene is TRBJ2-7, the V gene TRBV14; D gene uncertain. Sequenced sample: naive CD8+ T cells sorted from blood. The TCR originated in a man between 18 and 35 years old in good health. The CDR3 reads CASSHDNPYEQYF. The CDR3, as DNA: TGTGCCAGCAGCCATGACAACCCCTACGAGCAGTACTTC. Complete variable domain (other parts from reference TRBV14 and TRBJ2-7): EAGVTQFPSHSVIEKGQTVTLRCDPISGHDNLYWYRRVMGKEIKFLLHFVKESKQDESGMPNNRFLAERTGGTYSTLKVQPAELEDSGVYFCASSHDNPYEQYFGPGTRLTVT.